The clone carrying this T cell receptor beta chain has only one observation. In the authors' workflow: Amplification of reference gene primers was used by the study to estimate nucleated cell counts. This table comes from immunoSEQ multiplex PCR, and its TCRdb copy is limited to in-frame clones, with some not included. V, J and clone size are taken as reported in that table, and D and trimming were inferred from the DNA itself. The sample yields around 180,000 clones, roughly nine tenths seen once. Trimming shortened V by 6 bases and J by 7 bases, and 12 bases separated the two germline ends. The CDR3 consists of 13 residues. The data derive from a study of blood T cell repertoires in COVID-19. At the level of the study: The analysed material was cDNA or gDNA that came from T cells, B-cell-depleted T cells, or PBMCs.

Study members were between about 18 and 100 years old and lived in around 24 US regions. The sequence was collected from a woman aged 40 to 49 with acute COVID-19. The chain uses TRBV12-3 or TRBV12-4 and TRBJ1-4; D not resolved. Sequenced input: PBMCs or T cells enriched from blood (not recorded which). The CDR3 spells CASSLGLVEKLFF. Written as DNA, the CDR3 is TGTGCCAGCAGCCTAGGACTGGTTGAAAAACTGTTTTTT.